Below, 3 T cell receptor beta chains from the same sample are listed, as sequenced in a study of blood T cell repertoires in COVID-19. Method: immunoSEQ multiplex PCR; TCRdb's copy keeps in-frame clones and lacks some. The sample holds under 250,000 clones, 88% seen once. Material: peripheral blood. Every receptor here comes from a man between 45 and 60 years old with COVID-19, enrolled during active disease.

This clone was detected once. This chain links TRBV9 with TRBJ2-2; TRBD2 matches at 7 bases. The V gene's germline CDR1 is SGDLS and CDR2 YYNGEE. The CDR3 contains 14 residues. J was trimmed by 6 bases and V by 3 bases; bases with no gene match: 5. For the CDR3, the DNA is TGTGCCAGCAGCGCCACTAGCGTGCCCGGGGAGCTGTTTTTT. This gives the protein CASSATSVPGELFF. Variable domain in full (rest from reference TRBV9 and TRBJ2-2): DSGVTQTPKHLITATGQRVTLRCSPRSGDLSVYWYQQSLDQGLQFLIQYYNGEERAKGNILERFSAQQFPDLHSELNLSSLELGDSALYFCASSATSVPGELFFGEGSRLTVL.

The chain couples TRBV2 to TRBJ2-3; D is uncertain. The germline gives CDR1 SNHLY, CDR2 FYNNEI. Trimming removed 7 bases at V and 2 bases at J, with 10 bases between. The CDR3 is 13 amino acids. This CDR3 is CASTNGYTDTQYF. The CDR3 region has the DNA TGTGCCAGCACCAACGGTTACACAGATACGCAGTATTTT. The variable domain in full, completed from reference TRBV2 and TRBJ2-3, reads EPEVTQTPSHQVTQMGQEVILRCVPISNHLYFYWYRQILGQKVEFLVSFYNNEISEKSEIFDDQFSVERPDGSNFTLKIRSTKLEDSAMYFCASTNGYTDTQYFGPGTRLTVL.

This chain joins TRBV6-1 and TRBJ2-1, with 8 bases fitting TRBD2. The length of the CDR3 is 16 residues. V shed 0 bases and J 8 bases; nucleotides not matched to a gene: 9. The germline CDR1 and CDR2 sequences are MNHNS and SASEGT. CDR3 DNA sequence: TGTGCCAGCAGTGAAGCCCTAGCGCCCGGGGGGGATGAGCAGTTCTTC. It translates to CASSEALAPGGDEQFF.